The 29 T cell receptor beta chains listed next were all sequenced from one sample in a study of T cell repertoires in cytomegalovirus infection. Each CDR3 protein gets one entry after TCRdb re-called the reads with MiXCR. The repertoire consists of fewer than 400,000 distinct CDR3 sequences, with about a sixth occurring once and the leading ten covering 8.7%. Sequenced: PBMCs. The source of these receptors is a human donor in good health (CMV status not recorded). Some clones in this sample may be carry-over from other donors' samples.

This rearrangement joins TRBV20-1 to TRBJ2-1; D gene ambiguous. CDR3 length: 12 amino acids. Germline lookup yields CDR1 DFQATT and CDR2 SNEGSKA (reference sequence). Trimming left V 3 bases short and J 9 bases short, with 12 bases between. The CDR3 region is CSASPERGEQFF. CDR3 DNA: TGCAGTGCTAGTCCGGAGAGAGGTGAGCAGTTCTTC.

This clonotype was seen a handful of times. This chain links TRBV29-1 with TRBJ2-3; D not resolved. The V end was cut by 5 bases, the J end by 0 bases, with 9 bases between. Germline lookup yields CDR1 SQVTM and CDR2 ANQGSEA. The CDR3 loop spans 13 amino acids. The CDR3, as DNA: TGCAGCGTTCTTGGCAGAAGCACAGATACGCAGTATTTT. Translated: CSVLGRSTDTQYF.

The chain carries TRBV5-4 and TRBJ2-5, with 8 bases lining up with TRBD2. The junction had 6 bases not matched to a gene; V was cut back by 0 bases and J by 5 bases. Germline lookup yields CDR1 SGHNT and CDR2 YYREEE (reference sequence). This CDR3 contains 15 residues. CDR3 nucleotide sequence: TGTGCCAGCAGCTTGGCGGGGGGGGGGGAGGAGACCCAGTACTTC. Protein sequence: CASSLAGGGEETQYF.

The rearrangement joins TRBV20-1 to TRBJ2-7; 10 nucleotides align to TRBD1. Germline V gene data show CDR1 as DFQATT and CDR2 as SNEGSKA (reference sequence). With 4 bases clipped from V and 3 bases from J, the junction kept 3 bases outside the gene matches. This CDR3 is 13 amino acids long. CDR3 protein: CSAMGQGYYEQYF. The CDR3 bases are TGCAGTGCTATGGGACAGGGGTACTACGAGCAGTACTTC.

This clonotype has only a few counts. This sequence joins TRBV12-3 or TRBV12-4 and TRBJ1-5; the match to TRBD1 covers 7 bases. V dropped 6 bases and J dropped 2; count of bases not matched to a gene: 7. The length of the CDR3 is 15 residues. As DNA, the CDR3 is TGTGCCAGCAGGGGGACAGCCGGCGGCAATCAGCCCCAGCATTTT. This gives the protein CASRGTAGGNQPQHF.

V and J are TRBV7-6 and TRBJ2-3; no reliable D call. Trimming took off 2 bases at V and 2 bases at J, with 20 bases between the two ends. Germline V CDR1 and CDR2: SGHVS, FNYEAQ. The CDR3 is 18 amino acids. The CDR3 nucleotides read TGTGCCAGCAGCTTAATCAGTGTGGGCCTCACCACCACAGATACGCAGTATTTT. Its translation is CASSLISVGLTTTDTQYF.

The genes are TRBV4-2 and TRBJ2-7; the match to TRBD2 covers 7 bases. This CDR3 contains 14 residues. The V gene end was trimmed by 1 base and the J gene end by 3 bases; junction bases not matched to a gene: 3. CDR1 is LGHNA and CDR2 is YNFKEQ in the germline V gene. This CDR3 is CASSQASGRYEQYF. The CDR3 nucleotides are TGTGCCAGCAGCCAAGCTAGCGGCCGCTACGAGCAGTACTTC.

This clonotype occurred many times. CDR3 nucleotides: TGTGCCAGCAGCGACCTAAGGGGGGACCTGGTGACTACAAAGTACCGCAATGAGCAGTTCTTC. Its translation: CASSDLRGDLVTTKYRNEQFF. V and J are TRBV7-8 and TRBJ2-1; D could derive from TRBD1 or TRBD2 (6 bases each). Per germline, CDR1 SGHVS and CDR2 FQNEAQ. The germline V and J ends were trimmed by 5 bases and 6 bases, with 35 bases remaining between them. The CDR3 length is 21 residues.

This clonotype was detected many times. The chain carries TRBV7-2 and TRBJ2-7; no definite D call. V was cut by 7 bases and J by 3 bases, with 10 bases left in between. CDR1 is SGHTA, CDR2 FQGNSA, per germline. The CDR3 contains 12 residues. CDR3 in amino acids: CASTGVNYEQYF. The CDR3 DNA reads as TGTGCCAGCACTGGCGTCAACTACGAGCAGTACTTC.

The rearrangement links TRBV27 to TRBJ2-1; D possibly corresponds to TRBD2 (6 bases). The CDR3 has 14 amino acids. The V gene's germline CDR1 is MNHEY and CDR2 SMNVEV (reference sequence). Trimming pared 4 bases from V and 10 bases from J, leaving 17 bases between. The CDR3, as DNA: TGTGCCAGCAGTTCGGGGTGGAGGGTGTGGGAGCAGTTCTTC. Protein sequence: CASSSGWRVWEQFF.

This sequence joins TRBV25-1 and TRBJ1-2; D is uncertain. The CDR3 sequence is 18 residues long. Trimming removed 4 bases from V and 8 bases from J, with 29 bases in between. The germline CDR1 and CDR2 sequences are MGHDK and SYGVNS. The CDR3 protein is CASSAPVSRGNKKGGYTF. CDR3 sequence (DNA): TGTGCCAGCAGTGCCCCCGTGAGCAGAGGAAACAAAAAGGGAGGCTACACCTTC.

This clonotype was recorded many times. The chain is built from TRBV4-2 and TRBJ2-7; perhaps TRBD2 as D (6 bases). Germline loops: CDR1 LGHNA, CDR2 YNFKEQ. The CDR3 is 13 residues long. Trimming removed 3 bases from V and 2 bases from J, with 8 bases in between. The CDR3 reads CASSQRDAYEQYF. The CDR3 nucleotides read TGTGCCAGCAGCCAGCGGGACGCCTACGAGCAGTACTTC.

V and J are TRBV7-2 and TRBJ2-3, with 7 nucleotides matching TRBD1. Per germline, CDR1 SGHTA and CDR2 FQGNSA. After removal of 5 bases from V and 1 base from J, the junction contained 6 bases not matched to a gene. The CDR3 has 15 residues. The CDR3 sequence: CASSRGGFGTDTQYF. The CDR3 DNA is TGTGCCAGCAGCCGAGGGGGCTTTGGCACAGATACGCAGTATTTT.

This clonotype has only a few counts. V and J are TRBV2 and TRBJ2-2; TRBD1 matches at 8 bases. CDR1 is SNHLY, CDR2 FYNNEI, per germline. The CDR3 spans 14 residues. The trim removed 7 bases at V and 7 bases at J, leaving 8 bases unmatched. As DNA, the CDR3 is TGTGCCAGCAAAATCAGGGGGCTGGACGGGGAGCTGTTTTTT. This gives the protein CASKIRGLDGELFF.

This sequence joins TRBV5-4 and TRBJ2-1, with D tentatively TRBD1 or TRBD2 (5 bases each). The germline V gene encodes CDR1 SGHNT and CDR2 YYREEE (reference sequence). Trimming took 4 bases from V and 8 from J, leaving 13 bases between them. CDR3 size: 13 residues. In DNA, the CDR3 is TGTGCCAGCAGCGAGAGGGGTTCCGATGAGCAGTTCTTC. It translates to CASSERGSDEQFF.

The CDR3 reads CASSQGGTGPSQETQYF. The CDR3 DNA sequence: TGCGCCAGCAGCCAAGGTGGAACGGGACCGTCCCAAGAGACCCAGTACTTC. The rearrangement uses TRBV4-1 and TRBJ2-5; D is tentatively TRBD1 or TRBD2 (5 bases each). The CDR3 is 17 amino acids. The germline V and J ends were trimmed by 1 base and 1 base, with 16 bases remaining between them. Germline values: CDR1 MGHRA, CDR2 YSYEKL.

This clonotype turned up a few times. The CDR3 bases are TGTGCCAGCAGGCTCCCCGGGACACATACCGTAGCGGGGGGGGCCAATGAGCAGTTCTTC. This codes for CASRLPGTHTVAGGANEQFF. The V call is TRBV2, the J call TRBJ2-1; 11 bases are shared with TRBD2. The germline V gene has CDR1 SNHLY and CDR2 FYNNEI. CDR3 length equals 20 residues. The J segment lost 6 bases and the V segment lost 6 bases, leaving 22 bases of the junction unmatched.

The table lists this clonotype with many counts. The chain links TRBV12-3 or TRBV12-4 to TRBJ1-5, with TRBD1 matching 12 bases. After removal of 9 bases from V and 2 bases from J, the junction contained 8 bases not matched to a gene. The CDR3 totals 16 residues. This chain's CDR3 is CASSGQGALGNQPQHF. CDR3 coding DNA: TGTGCCAGTTCGGGACAGGGGGCTCTCGGCAATCAGCCCCAGCATTTT.

This clonotype was found many times. The chain has TRBV7-2 and TRBJ2-7; maybe TRBD2 (5 bases). The length of the CDR3 is 15 residues. Trimming cost V 2 bases and J 5 bases, with 16 bases left between them. Germline CDR1 reads SGHTA; CDR2 reads FQGNSA. The CDR3 region has the DNA TGTGCCAGCAGCTTATATTCGGCGGTTAGCGACGAGCAGTACTTC. Translated, it gives CASSLYSAVSDEQYF.

This clonotype was recorded at least ten times. This rearrangement joins TRBV7-2 to TRBJ1-3; 7 bases align to TRBD1. Germline CDR1 SGHTA, CDR2 FQGNSA. The CDR3 sequence is 16 residues long. Losses at the gene ends were 4 bases for V and 4 bases for J; bases not matched to a gene: 10. This CDR3 reads CASSSYRGTRGNTIYF. The CDR3 DNA reads TGTGCCAGCAGCTCATACAGGGGCACTCGGGGAAACACCATATATTTT.

V gene TRBV2 combines with J gene TRBJ2-1; D ambiguous. CDR3 length: 14 residues. CDR1 is SNHLY, CDR2 FYNNEI, per germline. V was shortened by 2 bases and J by 1 base, with 6 bases between the two germline ends. The CDR3 sequence: CASSEQASYNEQFF. The DNA of the CDR3 is TGTGCCAGCAGTGAACAGGCATCCTACAATGAGCAGTTCTTC.

The rearrangement uses TRBV11-3 and TRBJ2-2; weak D call: TRBD2 (6 bases). Trimming shortened V by 3 bases and J by 3 bases, and 8 bases separated the two germline ends. The CDR3 runs to 14 residues. Germline loops: CDR1 SGHNT, CDR2 YENEEA. The CDR3 region has the DNA TGTGCCAGCAGCTTGGGAGGAGACACCGGGGAGCTGTTTTTT. Amino acid sequence: CASSLGGDTGELFF.

This clonotype came up a few times. The V call is TRBV19, the J call TRBJ2-5; D gene unclear. Trimming pared 3 bases from V and 3 bases from J, leaving 8 bases between. Germline CDR1 is LNHDA and CDR2 is SQIVND (reference sequence). The CDR3 runs 13 residues. The CDR3 DNA is TGTGCCAGTAGTATTGGTCGGGAAGAGACCCAGTACTTC. As protein: CASSIGREETQYF.

The chain carries TRBV20-1 and TRBJ2-3, with 9 nucleotides matching TRBD2. This CDR3 is 17 amino acids long. J was trimmed by 2 bases and V by 0 bases; bases with no gene match: 9. Germline assignment: CDR1 DFQATT and CDR2 SNEGSKA (reference sequence). CDR3 coding DNA: TGCAGTGCTAGAGAGACTAGCGGCTCCCGACTCACAGATACGCAGTATTTT. Translated, it gives CSARETSGSRLTDTQYF.

Written as DNA, the CDR3 is TGTGCCAGCAGCTTATCTTTGACAGGTCCCTATGGCTACACCTTC. It specifies CASSLSLTGPYGYTF. The J gene is TRBJ1-2, the V gene TRBV7-2; maybe TRBD1 (6 bases). Looked up from germline, CDR1 is SGHTA and CDR2 is FQGNSA. The CDR3 loop spans 15 amino acids. The V end lost 2 bases, the J end lost 4 bases, and 14 bases lay between the germline ends.

This clonotype was recorded many times. This chain uses TRBV7-2 with TRBJ1-4; tentative D call: TRBD1 (6 bases). The CDR3 totals 16 residues. Germline CDR1 reads SGHTA; CDR2 reads FQGNSA. The V end was cut by 5 bases, the J end by 1 base, with 14 bases between. In DNA form, the CDR3 reads TGTGCCAGCAGCCCAACAACAGGGCGAACTAATGAAAAACTGTTTTTT. The encoded protein is CASSPTTGRTNEKLFF. The whole variable domain, filled in from reference TRBV7-2 and TRBJ1-4, reads GAGVSQSPSNKVTEKGKDVELRCDPISGHTALYWYRQSLGQGLEFLIYFQGNSAPDKSGLPSDRFSAERTGGSVSTLTIQRTQQEDSAVYLCASSPTTGRTNEKLFFGSGTQLSVL.

The sample holds many counts of this clonotype. The V gene is TRBV12-5, the J gene TRBJ2-1; 9 bases agree with TRBD1. The CDR3 is 15 amino acids. Germline V lookup: CDR1 LGHNT, CDR2 FRNRAP. V was clipped by 4 bases and J by 7 bases; unmatched bases: 8. The CDR3 bases are TGTGCTAGTGGTTGGGGACAGGGTCGAATAAATGAGCAGTTCTTC. This encodes CASGWGQGRINEQFF.

This chain joins TRBV6-2 or TRBV6-3 and TRBJ2-1, with D possibly TRBD1 on 5 matching bases. This CDR3 has 13 residues. Trimming left V 8 bases short and J 9 bases short, with 17 bases between. CDR1 and CDR2 from the germline V gene are MNHEY and SVGEGT. This CDR3 is CASHYPPRAEQFF. CDR3 nucleotide sequence: TGTGCCAGCCACTATCCCCCCAGGGCTGAGCAGTTCTTC.

This clonotype was seen a handful of times. The V call is TRBV7-9, the J call TRBJ1-1, with TRBD1 matching over 8 bases. The J segment lost 9 bases and the V segment lost 5 bases, leaving 5 bases of the junction unmatched. The V gene's germline CDR1 is SEHNR and CDR2 FQNEAQ (reference sequence). The length of the CDR3 is 12 residues. The CDR3 DNA reads TGTGCCAGCAGCAACGACAGGGGTCAAGCTTTCTTT. Translating gives CASSNDRGQAFF. Based on the CDR3 plus reference TRBV7-9 and TRBJ1-1, the full variable domain is DTGVSQNPRHKITKRGQNVTFRCDPISEHNRLYWYRQTLGQGPEFLTYFQNEAQLEKSRLLSDRFSAERPKGSFSTLEIQRTEQGDSAMYLCASSNDRGQAFFGQGTRLTVV.